This TCR beta chain was recorded in a study of cytomegalovirus exposure and HLA in healthy donors. Study-level background: Assignment to the Caucasian-associated ancestry cluster applied to 75% to 85% of the approximately 400 genotyped donors. Findings and caveats of the study: Later on, a genetic analysis was performed. It linked a missense variant in DCLRE1C with V- and J-gene trimming of TCR beta. The authors later found TCR association rates varying by HLA locus, with DRB1 most and HLA-C fewest.

Both 60 Vbeta primers and 13 Jbeta primers went into the PCR. Here immunoSEQ multiplex PCR was the method, and the copy in TCRdb shows in-frame clones only, minus some. The sample includes 35,000 to 50,000 clones, over 70% of them seen just once. About this clone: Its matching antigen is unknown.

Germline V gives CDR1 SGHTA, CDR2 FQGNSA. The CDR3 covers 15 residues. The germline V and J ends were trimmed by 5 bases and 8 bases, with 21 bases remaining between them. The sequence derives from a man in his fifties in good health and CMV-seronegative. The gene calls are TRBV7-2 and TRBJ1-2, with D unclear. Sequencing was carried out using PBMCs. This CDR3 reads CASSPAPRRGGGYTF. The CDR3 nucleotides read TGTGCCAGCAGCCCGGCCCCCCGCCGAGGCGGGGGCTACACCTTC.